This TCR beta chain was obtained from a study of circulating tumor DNA in untreated peripheral T-cell lymphoma (dated by TCRdb to the early 2020s). General conclusions and limits of the study: Tumor-specific clonotypes were identified in roughly 75% of patients, from roughly nine tenths of baseline tissues and approximately 61% of baseline serum samples.

To find tumor-specific TCR clonotypes, researchers sequenced baseline tumor tissue that had been collected prior to treatment. In a trial, the study monitored patients with peripheral T-cell lymphoma who were getting frontline treatment by applying next-generation sequencing to their T-cell receptor sequences. In regard to this clone: Its recognized antigen is unknown. The record has no base qualities; no much larger clone is one base away.

Library generation was performed with the immunoSEQ multiplex PCR assay. Drawn from immuneACCESS, this table holds only the in-frame rearrangements with V and J called that TCRdb kept. Clones are partly lost; checked studies trace under half to an unresolved V gene and leave the rest unexplained. Present in this sample are thousands of clones, 60% to 80% of which were seen just once. The ten largest clones capture about 26% of the sample. The V and J ends are trimmed by 5 bases and 2 bases, leaving 13 bases between them. Looking up the germline V gene yields CDR1 SNHLY and CDR2 FYNNEI. Spanning cysteine to phenylalanine, the CDR3 consists of 14 amino acids. Only the CDR3 DNA stays, 42 bases, in frame from base 1.

Material: tumor tissue. The chain was built from TRBV2 and TRBJ2-7, with TRBD2 tentatively as D gene (6 bases match). The sequence was collected from a human donor with peripheral T-cell lymphoma. The DNA sequence is given as TGTGCCAGCAGTCCTTGGGCGGGGACCTACGAGCAGTACTTC. Translation gives CASSPWAGTYEQYF. This CDR3, with the reference TRBV2 and TRBJ2-7 proteins standing in past its ends, gives the full variable domain EPEVTQTPSHQVTQMGQEVILRCVPISNHLYFYWYRQILGQKVEFLVSFYNNEISEKSEIFDDQFSVERPDGSNFTLKIRSTKLEDSAMYFCASSPWAGTYEQYFGPGTRLTVT.